The sequence of this T cell receptor (beta chain) was determined in a study of PD-1 blockade in classical Hodgkin lymphoma. About the study: Patients in the cohort were put on intravenous nivolumab, 3 mg/kg every 2 weeks. Study observations and caveats: Newly diagnosed patients and complete responders had comparable diversity at baseline.

Assay: immunoSEQ multiplex PCR; the TCRdb copy retains only in-frame clones and omits some. The table shows 57,000 or so clones, with about 85% occurring only once. This clone was counted between two and nine times. As yet, its antigen is unknown. The CDR3 has 13 amino acids. The V end lost 3 bases, the J end lost 3 bases, and 9 bases lay between the germline ends. Germline CDR1 and CDR2: SGDLS and YYNGEE. Time point noted: cycle 4 day 1 (C4D1), after 5 to 7 weeks of nivolumab. Every one of the patients relapsed after autologous stem cell transplantation (brentuximab vedotin exposure was variable). The clonotype originates from a human donor with classical Hodgkin lymphoma. The sample was peripheral blood mononuclear cells (PBMCs), taken before the fourth cycle of nivolumab. This chain joins TRBV9 and TRBJ1-1; weak D call: TRBD1 (5 bases). The CDR3 is CASSAGTYTEAFF. CDR3 sequence (DNA): TGTGCCAGCAGCGCGGGGACCTACACTGAAGCTTTCTTT. Full variable domain (missing parts from reference TRBV9 and TRBJ1-1): DSGVTQTPKHLITATGQRVTLRCSPRSGDLSVYWYQQSLDQGLQFLIQYYNGEERAKGNILERFSAQQFPDLHSELNLSSLELGDSALYFCASSAGTYTEAFFGQGTRLTVV.